The clone carrying this TCR beta chain was observed a handful of times. The antigen is undetermined. This entry belongs to a study of beta chain features in type 1 diabetes. Overall study findings and caveats: A moderate, significant TCRB CDR3 shortening appeared in type 1 diabetes across four CD4+ subsets. Healthy donors had naive, central memory and Treg TCRB repertoires that appeared less similar than those seen among patients.

Reverse transcription of all isolated RNA meant that expressed TCRB transcripts were sequenced. Sequenced by immunoSEQ multiplex PCR; TCRdb stores in-frame clones only, minus some. The sample shows fewer than 400,000 clones, about a tenth of them seen only once. This TCR derives from a man aged 25-45 years with type 1 diabetes. Source material: central memory CD4+ T cells from blood.

The CDR3 DNA follows: TGTGCCAGCAGCCCGCGGTTTGTAAACACTGAAGCTTTCTTT. Encoded protein: CASSPRFVNTEAFF. The chain combines TRBV7-8 with TRBJ1-1, with D hard to call. The germline V gene has CDR1 SGHVS and CDR2 FQNEAQ. The CDR3 loop spans 14 amino acids. V was clipped by 5 bases and J by 2 bases, with 12 bases between them.